Included here is one T cell receptor (beta chain) sequence, with context. The antigen remains undetermined. PCR used 60 Vbeta primers and 13 Jbeta primers. TCRdb keeps only in-frame clones here, not all; method: immunoSEQ multiplex PCR. This table has roughly 70,000 clones, more than 60% appearing once. The entry originates in a study of cytomegalovirus exposure and HLA in healthy donors. Study-level findings and limits: The only immune exposure information that was available was CMV serostatus. Some V segments, TRBV6-2 and TRBV6-3 among them, were indistinguishable and were therefore excluded.

V lost 1 base to trimming and J lost 6 bases; unmatched junction nucleotides: 9. CDR1 and CDR2 from the germline V gene are SGHRS and YFSETQ. This CDR3 has 16 amino acids. The chain carries TRBV5-1 and TRBJ2-4; 8 bases align to TRBD1. This clonotype was sampled from a male donor in good health and CMV-seropositive. The sequencing input was PBMCs. In DNA, the CDR3 is TGCGCCAGCAGCTTGAACCCTTCGGGACAGGCAAACATTCAGTACTTC. It codes for CASSLNPSGQANIQYF.